Reported below is one T cell receptor beta chain. The antigen is unknown. J was trimmed by 4 bases and V by 1 base; bases with no gene match: 3. The V gene's germline CDR1 is SGHAT and CDR2 FQNNGV. The CDR3 covers 14 residues. The primer mix had 60 Vbeta and 13 Jbeta primers. Profiling relied on immunoSEQ multiplex PCR, and the TCRdb table lists in-frame clones only, not all of them. This table holds about 110,000 clones, 83% found once. These data are taken from a study of cytomegalovirus exposure and HLA in healthy donors. Notes on the study in general: A later analysis linked a missense variant in DCLRE1C to the trimming of TCR beta V and J genes. Reports indicated that the classifier achieved high specificity and sensitivity in diagnosing cytomegalovirus status.

The sequence was collected from a man aged 18 to 29 in good health and CMV-seronegative. The chain couples TRBV11-2 to TRBJ2-5, with 7 nucleotides matching TRBD1. The sequencing input was PBMCs. The CDR3 region is CASSLGQGAETQYF. DNA for the CDR3: TGTGCCAGCAGCTTAGGACAGGGAGCAGAGACCCAGTACTTC.